Here is one T cell receptor beta chain with its context. It has no known antigen specificity. No qualities accompany the bases; no much larger clone lies one base away. The time point label of this sample denotes: baseline before first vaccination. The vaccinee samples were drawn from two UK trials, COV001 and COV002, one of which was a single-blind randomized controlled phase 2/3 trial testing AZD1222 (ChAdOx1 nCoV-19) in healthy adults. Trial participant PBMC samples were collected at day 0 and day 28 after the second dose for TCRbeta chain sequencing. This record comes from a study of T cell responses to AZD1222 COVID-19 vaccine (dated by TCRdb to about 2021). Study-wide context: AZD1222 recipients given second doses at about 4 weeks or at about 12 weeks were pooled, since spike-specific TCR depth and breadth were not found to differ between the two schedules. TCR sequencing was performed for about 250 trial participants, of whom around 200 were given two doses of AZD1222 and some 26 were given two doses of MenACWY control vaccine. Enrollment into the trials was organized by age into subgroups of 18-55, 56-69 and 70-plus years, and those subgroups contained roughly 150, 30 and 60 TCR-sequenced participants, respectively.

The CDR3 regions of human TCRbeta chains were subjected to immunosequencing. The original pipeline was this. TCRs in the repertoires were compared against a reference library of SARS-CoV-2-specific TCRs that had been generated with the MIRA antigen-specificity platform. Breadth was defined as the fraction of unique TCRs that were SARS-CoV-2-associated. Depth was defined as the fraction of total T cells that were SARS-CoV-2-associated. Using the MIRA data, each spike-specific TCR was assigned both to the spike region to which the TCR was reactive and to a CD4 or CD8 class. Log10-transformed breadth and depth values were compared by one-way ANOVA with Sidak's multiple comparisons tests. TCRdb obtained this table from immuneACCESS and retained in-frame rearrangements with V and J assigned. These tables miss some clones; where compared with another copy, unresolved V genes account for less than half of the shortfall, and the remainder is unexplained. The V and J calls and clone size come from that table; D and trimming were worked out from the DNA. This sample lists tens of thousands of clones; about 84% were detected once. Jointly, the top ten make up 22% of the sample.

The junction shows trimming of 6 bases on V and 4 bases on J, plus 12 bases between the germline ends. The CDR1 and CDR2 encoded by the germline V gene are ENHRY and SYGVKD. The CDR3 goes from the cysteine to the phenylalanine over 13 residues. The kept DNA is CDR3 alone, 39 bases in frame from the first base. The full study reports these points: Participants were mostly white British and included more females than males, and it was suggested by the authors that clonal diversity may have been underestimated. After two AZD1222 doses, spike-specific TCR breadth and depth were significantly higher than at day 0 and than in MenACWY recipients. Vaccine-associated CD4 TCRs spanned the whole spike protein, with dominant responses in regions 160-218 and 743-854. The 56-69-year group was small, and its depth increase did not reach significance, likely because of low power. Because no day 14 peak-response samples were available, repertoires were characterized only after the peak T cell response. Conclusions about previously exposed vaccinees are limited, since just five to seven AZD1222 recipients were seropositive for SARS-CoV-2 at baseline. Epitopes outside the regions mutated in the B.1.351 and B.1.1.7 variants were reportedly recognized by nearly half of the unique spike-specific TCRs.

This receptor was identified in an adult in good health. The material was peripheral blood, obtained on day 0 of AZD1222 vaccination. This chain is built from TRBV10-3 and TRBJ1-1, and possibly TRBD1, on 5 matching bases. The CDR3 corresponds to CAISLGRGTEAFF. In nucleotides, the sequence is TGTGCCATCAGCCTGGGACGCGGCACTGAAGCTTTCTTT.